The entry that follows covers one TCR beta chain sequence. Its antigen remains unknown. These data are taken from a study of T cell responses to AZD1222 COVID-19 vaccine. With 2 bases clipped from V and 7 bases from J, the junction kept 3 bases outside the gene matches. The germline V gene has CDR1 MNHEY and CDR2 SVGEGT. The CDR3 spans 14 residues. Findings and limits, study-wide: Two AZD1222 doses significantly raised spike-specific TCR breadth and depth over controls. Reportedly, nearly half of unique spike TCRs recognized epitopes outside B.1.351/B.1.1.7 mutations.

Generated by immunoSEQ multiplex PCR, the TCRdb table keeps only in-frame clones and is missing some. The sample contains some 100,000 clones, approximately 86% of which appear only once. This chain links TRBV6-2 or TRBV6-3 with TRBJ1-2; 11 bases fit TRBD1. The source material was peripheral blood, sampled 28 days after the second AZD1222 dose. This TCR came from an adult who received the AZD1222 COVID-19 vaccine. For the CDR3, the DNA is TGTGCCAGCAGTTACGGACAGGGGGCAGGTGGCTACACCTTC. Amino acid sequence: CASSYGQGAGGYTF.